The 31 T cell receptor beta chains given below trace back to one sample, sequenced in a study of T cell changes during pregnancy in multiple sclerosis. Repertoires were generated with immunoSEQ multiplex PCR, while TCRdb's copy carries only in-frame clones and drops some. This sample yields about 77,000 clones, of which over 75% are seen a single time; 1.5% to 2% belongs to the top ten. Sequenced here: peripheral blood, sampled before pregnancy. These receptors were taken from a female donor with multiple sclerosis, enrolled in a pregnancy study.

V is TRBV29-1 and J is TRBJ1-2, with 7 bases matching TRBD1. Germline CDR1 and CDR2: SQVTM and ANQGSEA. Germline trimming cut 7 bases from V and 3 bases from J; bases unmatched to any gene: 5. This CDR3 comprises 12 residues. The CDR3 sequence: CSAAGTDYGYTF. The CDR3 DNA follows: TGCAGCGCCGCCGGGACAGACTATGGCTACACCTTC.

CDR3 DNA sequence: TGTGCCAGCAATTCCGGGACAGAGAACACTGAAGCTTTCTTT. The encoded protein is CASNSGTENTEAFF. The rearrangement joins TRBV6-5 to TRBJ1-1, with 7 bases matching TRBD1. V lost 7 bases to trimming and J lost 1 base; unmatched junction nucleotides: 6. The germline V gene has CDR1 MNHEY and CDR2 SVGAGI. There are 14 residues in the CDR3.

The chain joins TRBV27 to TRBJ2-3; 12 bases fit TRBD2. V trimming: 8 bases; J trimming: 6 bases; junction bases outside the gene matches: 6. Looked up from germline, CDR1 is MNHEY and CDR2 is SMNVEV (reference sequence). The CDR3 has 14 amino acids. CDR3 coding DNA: TGTGCCAGCCGACTAGCGGGGGCCCCCGATACGCAGTATTTT. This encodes CASRLAGAPDTQYF.

The CDR3: CASGPEGAYNEQFF. Here the CDR3 DNA reads TGTGCTAGTGGTCCCGAGGGGGCCTACAATGAGCAGTTCTTC. The chain combines TRBV12-5 with TRBJ2-1; possible D gene TRBD1, 6 bases. Germline V gene lookup returns CDR1 LGHNT and CDR2 FRNRAP. The CDR3 runs 14 residues. Deletions cut 5 bases from V and 2 bases from J, with 10 bases between. Using reference TRBV12-5 and TRBJ2-1 for the parts outside the CDR3, the full variable domain is DARVTQTPRHKVTEMGQEVTMRCQPILGHNTVFWYRQTMMQGLELLAYFRNRAPLDDSGMPKDRFSAEMPDATLATLKIQPSEPRDSAVYFCASGPEGAYNEQFFGPGTRLTVL.

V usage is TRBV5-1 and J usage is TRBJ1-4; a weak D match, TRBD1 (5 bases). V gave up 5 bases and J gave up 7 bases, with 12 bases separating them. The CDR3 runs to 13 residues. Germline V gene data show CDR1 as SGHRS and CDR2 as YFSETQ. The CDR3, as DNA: TGCGCCAGCAGGGGGCAGGGCCCTGAAAAACTGTTTTTT. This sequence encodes CASRGQGPEKLFF.

CDR3 in DNA: TGTGCCAGCAGTTCTCAGGGGGACACTGAAGCTTTCTTT. Translation: CASSSQGDTEAFF. The chain is built from TRBV6-4 and TRBJ1-1, with 7 bases fitting TRBD1. The germline V gene has CDR1 MRHNA and CDR2 SNTAGT. The J segment lost 3 bases and the V segment lost 5 bases, leaving 3 bases of the junction unmatched. The CDR3 covers 13 residues.

The CDR3 region is CASSLRPAGGGEAFF. As DNA, the CDR3 is TGTGCCAGCAGCTTACGCCCCGCGGGGGGGGGTGAAGCTTTCTTT. The chain employs TRBV7-8 and TRBJ1-1; TRBD1 might be the D (5 bases). Germline V gene data show CDR1 as SGHVS and CDR2 as FQNEAQ. V lost 2 bases and J 7 bases, leaving 17 bases between the germline ends. CDR3 length: 15 amino acids.

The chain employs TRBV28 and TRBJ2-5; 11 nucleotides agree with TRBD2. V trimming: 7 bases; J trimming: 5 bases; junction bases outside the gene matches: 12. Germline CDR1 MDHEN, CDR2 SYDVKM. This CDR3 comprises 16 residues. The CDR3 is CASTASSGGAWETQYF. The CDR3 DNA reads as TGTGCCAGCACAGCGAGTAGCGGGGGGGCATGGGAGACCCAGTACTTC.

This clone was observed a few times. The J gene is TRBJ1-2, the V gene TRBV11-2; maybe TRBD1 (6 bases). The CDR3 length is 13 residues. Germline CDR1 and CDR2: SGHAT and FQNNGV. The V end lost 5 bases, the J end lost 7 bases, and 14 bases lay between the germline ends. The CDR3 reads CASSPTGRVGYTF. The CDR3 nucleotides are TGTGCCAGCAGCCCTACAGGGAGGGTTGGCTACACCTTC.

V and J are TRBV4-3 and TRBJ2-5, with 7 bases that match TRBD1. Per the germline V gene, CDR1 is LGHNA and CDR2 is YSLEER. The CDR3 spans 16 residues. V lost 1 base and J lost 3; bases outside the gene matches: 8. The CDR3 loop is CASSQGRGGREETQYF. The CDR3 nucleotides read TGCGCCAGCAGCCAAGGGAGAGGGGGCCGGGAAGAGACCCAGTACTTC.

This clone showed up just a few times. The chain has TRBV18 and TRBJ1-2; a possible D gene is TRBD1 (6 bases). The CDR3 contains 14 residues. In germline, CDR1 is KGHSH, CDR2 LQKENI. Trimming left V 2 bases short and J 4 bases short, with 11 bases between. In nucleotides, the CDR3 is TGTGCCAGCTCACCATCGGGCAGGGGCTATGGCTACACCTTC. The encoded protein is CASSPSGRGYGYTF.

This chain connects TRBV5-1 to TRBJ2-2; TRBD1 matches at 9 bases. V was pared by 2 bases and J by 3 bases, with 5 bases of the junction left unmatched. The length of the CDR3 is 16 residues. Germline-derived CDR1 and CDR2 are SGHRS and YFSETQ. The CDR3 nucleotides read TGCGCCAGCAGCTTAGGACAGGGGTTTTACACCGGGGAGCTGTTTTTT. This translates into CASSLGQGFYTGELFF.

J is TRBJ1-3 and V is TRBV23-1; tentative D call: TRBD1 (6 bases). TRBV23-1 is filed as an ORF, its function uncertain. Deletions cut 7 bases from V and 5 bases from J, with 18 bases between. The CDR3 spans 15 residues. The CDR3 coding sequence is TGCGCCAGCACCCAGACCGTAAGGGGGAGAAACACCATATATTTT. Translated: CASTQTVRGRNTIYF.

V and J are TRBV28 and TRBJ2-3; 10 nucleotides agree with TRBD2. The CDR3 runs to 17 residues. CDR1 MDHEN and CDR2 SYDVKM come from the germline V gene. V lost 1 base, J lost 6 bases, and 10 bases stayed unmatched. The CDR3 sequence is CASSLYGLAGVLDTQYF. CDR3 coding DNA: TGTGCCAGCAGTTTATATGGTCTAGCGGGGGTTCTCGATACGCAGTATTTT.

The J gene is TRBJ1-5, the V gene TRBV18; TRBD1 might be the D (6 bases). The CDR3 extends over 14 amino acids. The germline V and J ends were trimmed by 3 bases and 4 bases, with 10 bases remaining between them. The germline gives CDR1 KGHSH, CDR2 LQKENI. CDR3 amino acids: CASSPAGDNQPQHF. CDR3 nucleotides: TGTGCCAGCTCACCCGCAGGGGATAATCAGCCCCAGCATTTT.

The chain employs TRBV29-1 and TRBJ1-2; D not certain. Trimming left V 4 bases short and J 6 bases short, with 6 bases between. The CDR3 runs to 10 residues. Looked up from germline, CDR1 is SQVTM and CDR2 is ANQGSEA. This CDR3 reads CSVGGDGYTF. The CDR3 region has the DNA TGCAGCGTTGGAGGAGATGGCTACACCTTC.

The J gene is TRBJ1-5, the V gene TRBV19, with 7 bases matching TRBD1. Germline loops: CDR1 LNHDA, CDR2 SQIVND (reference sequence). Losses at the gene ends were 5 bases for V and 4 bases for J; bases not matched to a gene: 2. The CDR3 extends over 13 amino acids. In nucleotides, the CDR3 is TGTGCCAGTAGTGTGGACAGGAATCAGCCCCAGCATTTT. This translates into CASSVDRNQPQHF.

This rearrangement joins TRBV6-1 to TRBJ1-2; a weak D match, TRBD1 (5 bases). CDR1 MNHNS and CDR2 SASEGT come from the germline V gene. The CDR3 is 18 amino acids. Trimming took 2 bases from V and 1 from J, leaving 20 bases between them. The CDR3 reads CASSEFSAPRVNNYGYTF. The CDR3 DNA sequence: TGTGCCAGCAGTGAATTCTCAGCCCCCAGGGTGAATAACTATGGCTACACCTTC.

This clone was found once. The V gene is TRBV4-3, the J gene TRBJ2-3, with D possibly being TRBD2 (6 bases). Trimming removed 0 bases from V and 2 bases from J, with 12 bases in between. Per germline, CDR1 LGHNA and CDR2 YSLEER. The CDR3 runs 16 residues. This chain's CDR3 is CASSQDYGGYTDTQYF. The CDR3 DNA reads TGCGCCAGCAGCCAAGACTACGGGGGTTACACAGATACGCAGTATTTT.

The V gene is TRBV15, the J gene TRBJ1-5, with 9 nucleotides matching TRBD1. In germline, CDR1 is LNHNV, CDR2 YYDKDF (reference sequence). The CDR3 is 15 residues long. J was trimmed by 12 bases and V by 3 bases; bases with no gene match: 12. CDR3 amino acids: CATSREDRGLGDQHF. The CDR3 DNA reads TGTGCCACCAGCAGGGAGGACAGGGGCCTAGGGGACCAGCATTTT.

CDR3 bases: TGTGCCAGCTCTCTCTCCGGGACACTATACGAGCAGTACTTC. This gives the protein CASSLSGTLYEQYF. V and J are TRBV18 and TRBJ2-7; D is perhaps TRBD1 (6 bases). The germline gives CDR1 KGHSH, CDR2 LQKENI. V lost 6 bases, J lost 4 bases, and 16 bases lay in between. The CDR3 consists of 14 residues.

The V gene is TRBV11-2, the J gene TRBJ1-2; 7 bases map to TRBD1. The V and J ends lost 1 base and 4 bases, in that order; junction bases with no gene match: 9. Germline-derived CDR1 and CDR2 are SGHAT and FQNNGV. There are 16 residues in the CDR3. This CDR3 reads CASSLGGDSLGYGYTF. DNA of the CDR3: TGTGCCAGCAGCTTAGGGGGGGACAGTCTCGGCTATGGCTACACCTTC.

Here the CDR3 DNA reads TGTGCCAGCAGCGTGACAGGGATCCTGTGGCGGGCTTTCTTT. Its translation is CASSVTGILWRAFF. The chain couples TRBV6-1 to TRBJ1-1; 7 bases are a match to TRBD1. Trimming cost V 6 bases and J 11 bases; bases outside gene matches: 15. The CDR3 is made up of 14 amino acids. Germline V gene lookup returns CDR1 MNHNS and CDR2 SASEGT.

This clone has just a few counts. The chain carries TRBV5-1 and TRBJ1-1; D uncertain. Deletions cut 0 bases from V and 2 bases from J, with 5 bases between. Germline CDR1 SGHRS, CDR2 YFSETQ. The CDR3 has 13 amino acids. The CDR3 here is CASSLAPNTEAFF. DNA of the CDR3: TGCGCCAGCAGCTTGGCCCCTAACACTGAAGCTTTCTTT.

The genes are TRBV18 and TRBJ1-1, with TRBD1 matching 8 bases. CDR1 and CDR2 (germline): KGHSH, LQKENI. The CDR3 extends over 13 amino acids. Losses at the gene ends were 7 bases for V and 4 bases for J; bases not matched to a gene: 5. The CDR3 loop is CASLLQGGTEAFF. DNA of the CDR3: TGTGCCAGCTTGCTACAGGGGGGCACTGAAGCTTTCTTT.

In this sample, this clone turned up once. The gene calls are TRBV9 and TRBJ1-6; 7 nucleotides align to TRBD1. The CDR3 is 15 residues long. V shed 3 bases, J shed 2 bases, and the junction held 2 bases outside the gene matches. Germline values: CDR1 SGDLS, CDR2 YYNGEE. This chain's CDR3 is CASSAQGAYNSPLHF. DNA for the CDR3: TGTGCCAGCAGCGCTCAGGGGGCCTATAATTCACCCCTCCACTTT.

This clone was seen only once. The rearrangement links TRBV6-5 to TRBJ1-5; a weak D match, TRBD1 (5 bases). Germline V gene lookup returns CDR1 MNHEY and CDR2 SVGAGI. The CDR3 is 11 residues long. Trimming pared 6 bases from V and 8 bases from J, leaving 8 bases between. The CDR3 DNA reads TGTGCCAGCAGGGGGCTTGAGCCCCAGCATTTT. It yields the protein CASRGLEPQHF.

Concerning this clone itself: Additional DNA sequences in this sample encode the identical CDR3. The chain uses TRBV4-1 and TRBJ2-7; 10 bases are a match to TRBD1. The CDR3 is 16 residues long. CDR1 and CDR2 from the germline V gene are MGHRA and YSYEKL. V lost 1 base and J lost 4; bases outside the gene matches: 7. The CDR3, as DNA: TGCGCCAGCAGCCAAGGGCCGGGACAGGGGACGTACGAGCAGTACTTC. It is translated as CASSQGPGQGTYEQYF.

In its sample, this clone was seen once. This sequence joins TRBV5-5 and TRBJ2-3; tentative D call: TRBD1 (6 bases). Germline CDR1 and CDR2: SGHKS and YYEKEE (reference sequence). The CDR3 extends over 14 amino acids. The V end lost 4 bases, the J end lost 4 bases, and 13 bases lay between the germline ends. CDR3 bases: TGTGCCAGCAGCCGAACAGGGACCGCAGATACGCAGTATTTT. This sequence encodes CASSRTGTADTQYF.

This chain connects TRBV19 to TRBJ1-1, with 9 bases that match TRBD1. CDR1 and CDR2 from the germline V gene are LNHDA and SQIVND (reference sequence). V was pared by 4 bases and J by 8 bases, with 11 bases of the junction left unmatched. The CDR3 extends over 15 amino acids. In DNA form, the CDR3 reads TGTGCCAGTAGTAAGTCCCGGGACAGGGATTTGGAAGCTTTCTTT. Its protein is CASSKSRDRDLEAFF. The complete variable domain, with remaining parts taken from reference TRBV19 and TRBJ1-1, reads DGGITQSPKYLFRKEGQNVTLSCEQNLNHDAMYWYRQDPGQGLRLIYYSQIVNDFQKGDIAEGYSVSREKKESFPLTVTSAQKNPTAFYLCASSKSRDRDLEAFFGQGTRLTVV.

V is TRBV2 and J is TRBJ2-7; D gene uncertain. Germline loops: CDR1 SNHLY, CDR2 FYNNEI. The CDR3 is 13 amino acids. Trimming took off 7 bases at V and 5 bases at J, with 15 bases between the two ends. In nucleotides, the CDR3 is TGTGCCAGCATGGGCGCCGCTTTTCACGAGCAGTACTTC. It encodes CASMGAAFHEQYF.